These T cell receptor beta chains were read from a single sample in a study of identical twins. TCRdb recomputed calls from the 5' RACE reads with MiXCR, one row per CDR3 protein. The sample contains 400,000 to 500,000 distinct CDR3 sequences, under 20% of which appear only once. Input material: naive T cells sorted from blood. These receptors came from a man aged 45 to 65 in good health. Each CDR3 is given with its conserved first and last residue. D genes are given only for firm matches. Clone size appears in some rows only: once, few, many, or a class for an expanded clone.

clone_size: .; d_call: .; v_call: TRBV4-3; j_call: TRBJ2-1; cdr3_aa: CASSQDGGSDNEQFF
clone_size: few; d_call: .; v_call: TRBV6-2/TRBV6-3; j_call: TRBJ2-7; cdr3_aa: CASSTRMALSYEQYF
clone_size: .; d_call: .; v_call: TRBV7-9; j_call: TRBJ1-6; cdr3_aa: CASSNRDPSYNSPLHF
clone_size: few; d_call: TRBD1; v_call: TRBV11-2; j_call: TRBJ1-2; cdr3_aa: CASSDVGTGNYGYTF
clone_size: .; d_call: .; v_call: TRBV5-1; j_call: TRBJ2-1; cdr3_aa: CASSLNAEQFF
clone_size: few; d_call: .; v_call: TRBV9; j_call: TRBJ1-2; cdr3_aa: CASSVEGMVNYGYTF
clone_size: few; d_call: TRBD2; v_call: TRBV3-1; j_call: TRBJ2-1; cdr3_aa: CASSQTHPGLAGWNEQFF
clone_size: .; d_call: .; v_call: TRBV5-1; j_call: TRBJ2-5; cdr3_aa: CASSLGSGSGQETQYF
clone_size: .; d_call: .; v_call: TRBV20-1; j_call: TRBJ1-6; cdr3_aa: CSARVGDSPLHF
clone_size: few; d_call: .; v_call: TRBV10-3; j_call: TRBJ2-3; cdr3_aa: CAISGGASGDIGDTQYF
clone_size: few; d_call: TRBD2; v_call: TRBV20-1; j_call: TRBJ2-5; cdr3_aa: CSAFLPIELAGGETQYF
clone_size: .; d_call: .; v_call: TRBV5-6; j_call: TRBJ2-3; cdr3_aa: CASSLESLLKYTNTQYF
clone_size: .; d_call: .; v_call: TRBV4-2; j_call: TRBJ1-3; cdr3_aa: CASSQEMPGRLSGNTIYF
clone_size: many; d_call: TRBD1; v_call: TRBV7-2; j_call: TRBJ1-2; cdr3_aa: CASSLVGGQTYGYTF
clone_size: .; d_call: TRBD2; v_call: TRBV27; j_call: TRBJ2-7; cdr3_aa: CASSFIAGAYEQYF
clone_size: .; d_call: .; v_call: TRBV20-1; j_call: TRBJ2-7; cdr3_aa: CSAKDVTSYEQYF
clone_size: .; d_call: .; v_call: TRBV10-3; j_call: TRBJ1-2; cdr3_aa: CAISGEGMGYTF
clone_size: .; d_call: .; v_call: TRBV24-1; j_call: TRBJ2-1; cdr3_aa: CATSSVSGDYNEQFF
clone_size: many; d_call: .; v_call: TRBV27; j_call: TRBJ2-1; cdr3_aa: CASSLWVGNEQFF
clone_size: many; d_call: TRBD1; v_call: TRBV29-1; j_call: TRBJ1-2; cdr3_aa: CSVERQGRPNYGYTF
clone_size: few; d_call: TRBD2; v_call: TRBV6-2/TRBV6-3; j_call: TRBJ2-1; cdr3_aa: CASSRAGVSYNEQFF
clone_size: many; d_call: TRBD1; v_call: TRBV7-8; j_call: TRBJ1-3; cdr3_aa: CASSRETGPGNTIYF
clone_size: few; d_call: .; v_call: TRBV4-1; j_call: TRBJ2-7; cdr3_aa: CASSQDPLSSYEQYF
clone_size: many; d_call: TRBD2; v_call: TRBV6-2/TRBV6-3; j_call: TRBJ2-3; cdr3_aa: CASKTPGLAGHTQYF
clone_size: once; d_call: .; v_call: TRBV28; j_call: TRBJ2-3; cdr3_aa: CAGPEGSISDTQYF
clone_size: many; d_call: .; v_call: TRBV10-3; j_call: TRBJ1-5; cdr3_aa: CAIRRGLNQPQHF
clone_size: .; d_call: .; v_call: TRBV28; j_call: TRBJ2-7; cdr3_aa: CASSPPTRGFYEQYF
clone_size: .; d_call: TRBD2; v_call: TRBV5-1; j_call: TRBJ2-3; cdr3_aa: CASALTSGADTQYF
clone_size: .; d_call: TRBD2; v_call: TRBV7-8; j_call: TRBJ2-4; cdr3_aa: CASSLADRGGKNIQYF
clone_size: few; d_call: TRBD2; v_call: TRBV4-2; j_call: TRBJ2-2; cdr3_aa: CASSQERGRETGELFF
clone_size: .; d_call: TRBD2; v_call: TRBV18; j_call: TRBJ2-1; cdr3_aa: CASSERGSYNEQFF
clone_size: few; d_call: .; v_call: TRBV7-2; j_call: TRBJ2-7; cdr3_aa: CASRRDGGEQYF
clone_size: .; d_call: .; v_call: TRBV27; j_call: TRBJ1-6; cdr3_aa: CASSTWTGGGSPLHF
clone_size: many; d_call: .; v_call: TRBV12-3/TRBV12-4; j_call: TRBJ2-2; cdr3_aa: CASSYRAGTGELFF
clone_size: .; d_call: .; v_call: TRBV5-6; j_call: TRBJ2-5; cdr3_aa: CASSLYGSAGTRKETQYF
clone_size: .; d_call: .; v_call: TRBV29-1; j_call: TRBJ2-5; cdr3_aa: CSVVGSQETQYF